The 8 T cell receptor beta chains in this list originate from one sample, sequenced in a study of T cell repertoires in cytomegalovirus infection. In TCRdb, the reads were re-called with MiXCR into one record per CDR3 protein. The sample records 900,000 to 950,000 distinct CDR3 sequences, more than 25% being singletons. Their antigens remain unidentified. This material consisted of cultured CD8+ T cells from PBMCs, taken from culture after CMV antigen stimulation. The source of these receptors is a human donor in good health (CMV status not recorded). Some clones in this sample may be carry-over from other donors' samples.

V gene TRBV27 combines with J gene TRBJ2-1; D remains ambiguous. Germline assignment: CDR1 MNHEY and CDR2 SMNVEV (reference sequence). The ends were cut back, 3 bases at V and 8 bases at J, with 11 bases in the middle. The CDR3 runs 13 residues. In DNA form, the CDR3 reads TGTGCCAGCAGTTTTTTTCATCCCGATGAGCAGTTCTTC. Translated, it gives CASSFFHPDEQFF.

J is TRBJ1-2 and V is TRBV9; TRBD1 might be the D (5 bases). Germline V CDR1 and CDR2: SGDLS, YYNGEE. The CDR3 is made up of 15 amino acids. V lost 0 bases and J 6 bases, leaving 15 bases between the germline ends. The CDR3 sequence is CASSVVQGGHDGYTF. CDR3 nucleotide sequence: TGTGCCAGCAGCGTAGTGCAGGGCGGACATGATGGCTACACCTTC. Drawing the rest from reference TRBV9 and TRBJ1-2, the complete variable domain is DSGVTQTPKHLITATGQRVTLRCSPRSGDLSVYWYQQSLDQGLQFLIQYYNGEERAKGNILERFSAQQFPDLHSELNLSSLELGDSALYFCASSVVQGGHDGYTFGSGTRLTVV.

Here the CDR3 reads CASSKQGADYGYTF. The CDR3 DNA sequence: TGTGCCAGCAGCAAACAGGGGGCGGATTATGGCTACACCTTC. V and J are TRBV6-6 and TRBJ1-2; 9 nucleotides agree with TRBD1. This CDR3 spans 14 amino acids. CDR1 and CDR2 (germline): MNHNY, SVGAGI (reference sequence). The V segment lost 6 bases and the J segment 5 bases; nucleotides outside the gene matches: 7.

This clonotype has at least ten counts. The CDR3 bases are TGTGCCAGCAGCTTTGTCAGCGGGGGGGCCAATGAGCAGTTCTTC. Its protein is CASSFVSGGANEQFF. V and J are TRBV7-2 and TRBJ2-1; TRBD2 matches at 10 bases. The CDR3 extends over 15 amino acids. In germline, CDR1 is SGHTA, CDR2 FQGNSA. V gave up 3 bases and J gave up 6 bases; unmatched junction bases: 5.

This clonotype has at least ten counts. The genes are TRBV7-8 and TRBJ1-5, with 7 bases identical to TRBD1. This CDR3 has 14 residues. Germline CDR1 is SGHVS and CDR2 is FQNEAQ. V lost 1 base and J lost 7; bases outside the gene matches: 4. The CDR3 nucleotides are TGTGCCAGCAGCTTAGAAGGGGGCGAACAGCCCCAGCATTTT. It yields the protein CASSLEGGEQPQHF.

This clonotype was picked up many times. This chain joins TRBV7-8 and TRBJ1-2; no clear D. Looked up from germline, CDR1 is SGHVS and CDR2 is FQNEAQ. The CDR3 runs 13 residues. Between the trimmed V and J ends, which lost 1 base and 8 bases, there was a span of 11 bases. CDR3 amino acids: CASSLGGYQGYTF. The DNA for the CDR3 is TGTGCCAGCAGCTTAGGGGGTTACCAGGGCTACACCTTC.

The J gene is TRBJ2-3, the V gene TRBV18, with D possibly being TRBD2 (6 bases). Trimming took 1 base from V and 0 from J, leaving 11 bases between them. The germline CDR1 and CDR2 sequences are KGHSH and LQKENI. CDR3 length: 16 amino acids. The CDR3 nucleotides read TGTGCCAGCTCACCACTGGGACTGGGTAGCACAGATACGCAGTATTTT. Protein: CASSPLGLGSTDTQYF.

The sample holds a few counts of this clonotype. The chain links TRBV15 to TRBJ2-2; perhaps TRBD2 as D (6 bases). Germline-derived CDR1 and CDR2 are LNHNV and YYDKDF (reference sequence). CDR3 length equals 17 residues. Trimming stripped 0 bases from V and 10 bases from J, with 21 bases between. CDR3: CATSRDRRGSGVAELFF. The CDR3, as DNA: TGTGCCACCAGCAGAGATCGGAGGGGATCAGGAGTTGCGGAGCTGTTTTTT.